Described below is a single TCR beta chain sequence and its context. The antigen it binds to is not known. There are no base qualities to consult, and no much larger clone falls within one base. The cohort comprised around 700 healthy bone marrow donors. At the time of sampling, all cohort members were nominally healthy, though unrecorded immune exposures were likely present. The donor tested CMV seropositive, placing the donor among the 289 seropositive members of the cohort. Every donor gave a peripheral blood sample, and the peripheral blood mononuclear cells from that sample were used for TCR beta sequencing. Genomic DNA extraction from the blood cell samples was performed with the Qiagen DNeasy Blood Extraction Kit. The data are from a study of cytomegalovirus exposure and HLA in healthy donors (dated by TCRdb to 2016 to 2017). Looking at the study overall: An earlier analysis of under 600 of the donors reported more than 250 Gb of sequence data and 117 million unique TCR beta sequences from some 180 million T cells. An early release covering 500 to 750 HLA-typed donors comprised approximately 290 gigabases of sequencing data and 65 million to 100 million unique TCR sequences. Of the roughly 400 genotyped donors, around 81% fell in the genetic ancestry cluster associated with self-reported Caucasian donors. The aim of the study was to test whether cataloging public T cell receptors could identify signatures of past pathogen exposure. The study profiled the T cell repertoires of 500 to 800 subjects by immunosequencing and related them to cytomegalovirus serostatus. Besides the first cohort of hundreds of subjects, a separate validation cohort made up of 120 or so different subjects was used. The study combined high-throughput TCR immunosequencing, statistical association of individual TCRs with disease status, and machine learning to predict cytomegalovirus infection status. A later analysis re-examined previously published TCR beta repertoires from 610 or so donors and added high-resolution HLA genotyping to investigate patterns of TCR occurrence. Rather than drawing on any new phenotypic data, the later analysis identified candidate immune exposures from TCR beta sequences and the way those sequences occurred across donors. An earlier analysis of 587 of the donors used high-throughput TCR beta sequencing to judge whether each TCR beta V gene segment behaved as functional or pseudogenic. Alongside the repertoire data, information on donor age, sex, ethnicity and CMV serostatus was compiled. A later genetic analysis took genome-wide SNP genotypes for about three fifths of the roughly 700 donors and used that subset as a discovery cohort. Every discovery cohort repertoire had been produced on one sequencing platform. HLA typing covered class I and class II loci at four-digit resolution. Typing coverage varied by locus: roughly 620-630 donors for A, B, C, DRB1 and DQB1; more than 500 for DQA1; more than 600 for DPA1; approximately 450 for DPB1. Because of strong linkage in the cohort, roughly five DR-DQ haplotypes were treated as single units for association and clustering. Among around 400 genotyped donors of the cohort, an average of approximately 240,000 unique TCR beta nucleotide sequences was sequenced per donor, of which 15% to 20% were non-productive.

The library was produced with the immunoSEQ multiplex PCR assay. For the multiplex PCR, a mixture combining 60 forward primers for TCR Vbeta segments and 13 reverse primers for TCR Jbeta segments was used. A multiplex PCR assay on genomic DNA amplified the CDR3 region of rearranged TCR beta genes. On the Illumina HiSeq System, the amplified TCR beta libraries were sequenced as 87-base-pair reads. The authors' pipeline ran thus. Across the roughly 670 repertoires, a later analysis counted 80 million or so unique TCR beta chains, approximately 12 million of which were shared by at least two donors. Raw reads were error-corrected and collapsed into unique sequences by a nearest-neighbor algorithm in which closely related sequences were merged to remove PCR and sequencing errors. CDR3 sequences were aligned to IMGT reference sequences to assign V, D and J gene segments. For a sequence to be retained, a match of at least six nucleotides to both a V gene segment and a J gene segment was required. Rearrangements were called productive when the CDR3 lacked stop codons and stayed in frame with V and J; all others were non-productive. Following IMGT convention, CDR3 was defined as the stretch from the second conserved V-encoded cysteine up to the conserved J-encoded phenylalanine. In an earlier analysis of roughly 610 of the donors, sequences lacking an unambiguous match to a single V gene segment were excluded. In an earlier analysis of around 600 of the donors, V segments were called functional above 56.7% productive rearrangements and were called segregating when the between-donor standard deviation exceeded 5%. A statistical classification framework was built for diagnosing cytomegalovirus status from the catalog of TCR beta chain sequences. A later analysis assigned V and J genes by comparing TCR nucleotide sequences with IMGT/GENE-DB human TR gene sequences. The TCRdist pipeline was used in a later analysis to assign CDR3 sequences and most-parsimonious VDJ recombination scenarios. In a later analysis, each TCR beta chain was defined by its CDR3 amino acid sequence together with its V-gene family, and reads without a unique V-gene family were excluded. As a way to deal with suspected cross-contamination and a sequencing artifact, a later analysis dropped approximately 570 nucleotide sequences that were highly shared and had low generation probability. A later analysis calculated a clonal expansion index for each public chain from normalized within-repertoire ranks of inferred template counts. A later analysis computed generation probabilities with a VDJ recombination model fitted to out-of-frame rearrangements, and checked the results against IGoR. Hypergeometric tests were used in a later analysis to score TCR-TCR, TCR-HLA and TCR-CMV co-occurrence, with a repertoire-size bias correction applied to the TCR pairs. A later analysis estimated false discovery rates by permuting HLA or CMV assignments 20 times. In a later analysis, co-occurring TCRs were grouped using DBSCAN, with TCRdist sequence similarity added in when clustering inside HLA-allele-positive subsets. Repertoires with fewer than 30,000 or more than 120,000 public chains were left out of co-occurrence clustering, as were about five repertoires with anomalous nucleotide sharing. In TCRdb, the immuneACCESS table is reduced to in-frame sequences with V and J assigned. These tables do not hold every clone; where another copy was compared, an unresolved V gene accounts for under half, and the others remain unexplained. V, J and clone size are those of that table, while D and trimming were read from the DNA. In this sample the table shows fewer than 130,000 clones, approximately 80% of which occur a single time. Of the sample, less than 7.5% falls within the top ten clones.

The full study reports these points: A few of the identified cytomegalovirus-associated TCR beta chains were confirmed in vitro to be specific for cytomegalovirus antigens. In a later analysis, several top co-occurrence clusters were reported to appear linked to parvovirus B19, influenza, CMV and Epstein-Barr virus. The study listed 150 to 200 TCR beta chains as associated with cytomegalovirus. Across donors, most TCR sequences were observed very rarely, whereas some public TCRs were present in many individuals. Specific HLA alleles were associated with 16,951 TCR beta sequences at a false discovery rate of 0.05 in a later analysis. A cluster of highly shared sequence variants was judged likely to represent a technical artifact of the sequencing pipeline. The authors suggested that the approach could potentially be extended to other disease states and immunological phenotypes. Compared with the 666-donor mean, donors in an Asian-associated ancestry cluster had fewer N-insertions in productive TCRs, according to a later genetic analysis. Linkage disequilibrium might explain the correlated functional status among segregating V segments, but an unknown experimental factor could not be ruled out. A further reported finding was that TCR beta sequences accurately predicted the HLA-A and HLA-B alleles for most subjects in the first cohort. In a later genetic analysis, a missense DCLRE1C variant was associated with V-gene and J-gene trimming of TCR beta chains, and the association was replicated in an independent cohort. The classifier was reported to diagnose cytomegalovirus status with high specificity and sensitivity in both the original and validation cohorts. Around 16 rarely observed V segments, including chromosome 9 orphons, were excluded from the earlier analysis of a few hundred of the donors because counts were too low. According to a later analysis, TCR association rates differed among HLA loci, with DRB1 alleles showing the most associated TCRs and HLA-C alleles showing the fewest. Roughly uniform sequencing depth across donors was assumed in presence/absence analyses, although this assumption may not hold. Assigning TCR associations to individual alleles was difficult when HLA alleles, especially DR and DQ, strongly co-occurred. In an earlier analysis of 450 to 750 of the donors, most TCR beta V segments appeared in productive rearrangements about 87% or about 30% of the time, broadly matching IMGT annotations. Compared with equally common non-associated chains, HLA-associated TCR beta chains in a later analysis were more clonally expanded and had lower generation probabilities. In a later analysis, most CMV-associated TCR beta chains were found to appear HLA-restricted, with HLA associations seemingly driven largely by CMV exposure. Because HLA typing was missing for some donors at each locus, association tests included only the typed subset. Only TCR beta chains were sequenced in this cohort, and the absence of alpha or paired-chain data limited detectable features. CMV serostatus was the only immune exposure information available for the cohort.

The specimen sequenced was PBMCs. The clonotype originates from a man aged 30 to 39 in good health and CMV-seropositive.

The CDR3 protein sequence reads: CASSDPKTGVSYNSPLHF. In nucleotides, the sequence is TGTGCCAGCAGTGATCCTAAGACAGGGGTGTCCTATAATTCACCCCTCCACTTT. Recombination connected TRBV2 to TRBJ1-6, and TRBD1 matches 8 of the central bases. The germline V and J ends show losses of 3 bases and 1 base respectively, and no gene match explains 8 bases of the junction. CDR1 is given as SNHLY and CDR2 as FYNNEI, both from the germline V gene. Counted from cysteine to phenylalanine, this CDR3 has 18 amino acids. Just CDR3 DNA is preserved here, 54 bases in frame from base 1.